This TCR beta chain is drawn from a study of human T cells and chemical hapten exposure. As for the study in general: Once 0.01% DPC had been applied to the upper back by patch test, readings were taken at 6 days. Among samples, TCR yields varied mainly because of small differences in pooled library volume.

How the authors handled the data: The number of TCRs in each sample had a median of about 96,000 and spanned about 23,224 to 690,600. Each CDR3 protein gets one entry after TCRdb re-called the RACE reads with MiXCR. The V and J calls were determined by TCRdb, not by the authors. This table has 82,000 or so distinct CDR3 sequences, roughly 13% appearing once. Documented time point: patch test 3, about 24 weeks after DPC sensitization. The sample's treatment: therapeutic diphenylcyclopropenone sensitization with weekly scalp DPC. Each donor was an alopecia patient between 18 and 70 years of age who qualified for DPC. This clonotype was observed a few times. Source: whole blood, taken in connection with sensitization to the hapten diphenylcyclopropenone (DPC). This clonotype originated in a woman aged 45-65 years with alopecia areata. Some clones in this sample may be carry-over from other donors' samples.

The CDR3 here is CSAPSGRGPSEQYF. The DNA for the CDR3 is TGCAGTGCACCTAGCGGGAGGGGCCCAAGCGAGCAGTACTTC. The chain carries TRBV20-1 and TRBJ2-7, with 12 bases that match TRBD2. CDR3 length: 14 amino acids. The V gene end was trimmed by 6 bases and the J gene end by 6 bases; junction bases not matched to a gene: 9. Per germline, CDR1 DFQATT and CDR2 SNEGSKA (reference sequence).